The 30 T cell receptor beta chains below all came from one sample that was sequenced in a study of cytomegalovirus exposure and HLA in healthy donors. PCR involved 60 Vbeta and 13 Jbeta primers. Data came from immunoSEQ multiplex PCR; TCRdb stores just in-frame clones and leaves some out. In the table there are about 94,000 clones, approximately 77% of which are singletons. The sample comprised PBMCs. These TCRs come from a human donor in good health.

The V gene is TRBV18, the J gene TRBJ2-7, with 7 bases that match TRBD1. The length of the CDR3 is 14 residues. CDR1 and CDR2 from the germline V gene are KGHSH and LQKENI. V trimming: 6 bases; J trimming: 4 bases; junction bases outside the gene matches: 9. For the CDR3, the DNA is TGTGCCAGCTCCCAAGACGGACAGGCATACGAGCAGTACTTC. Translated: CASSQDGQAYEQYF.

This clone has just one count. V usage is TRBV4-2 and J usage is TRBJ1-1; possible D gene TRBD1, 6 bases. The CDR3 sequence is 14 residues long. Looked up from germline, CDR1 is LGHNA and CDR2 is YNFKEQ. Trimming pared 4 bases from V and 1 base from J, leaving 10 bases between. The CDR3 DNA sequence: TGTGCCAGCAGCCTCAAACAGGGGAACACTGAAGCTTTCTTT. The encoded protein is CASSLKQGNTEAFF.

The CDR3 region has the DNA TGTGCCAGTAGTCTCCGTCCTTTCCCGGGACAGAACACTGAAGCTTTCTTT. Amino acids: CASSLRPFPGQNTEAFF. The chain uses TRBV19 and TRBJ1-1; TRBD1 is a possible D gene (6 bases). The CDR3 contains 17 residues. Trimming pared 5 bases from V and 1 base from J, leaving 20 bases between. From germline, CDR1 is LNHDA and CDR2 SQIVND (reference sequence).

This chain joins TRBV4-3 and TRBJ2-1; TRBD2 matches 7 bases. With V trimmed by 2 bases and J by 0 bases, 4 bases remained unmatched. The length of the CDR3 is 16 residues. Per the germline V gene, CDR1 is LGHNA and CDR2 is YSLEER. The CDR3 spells CASSQSGDYSYNEQFF. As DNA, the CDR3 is TGCGCCAGCAGCCAAAGCGGGGACTACTCCTACAATGAGCAGTTCTTC.

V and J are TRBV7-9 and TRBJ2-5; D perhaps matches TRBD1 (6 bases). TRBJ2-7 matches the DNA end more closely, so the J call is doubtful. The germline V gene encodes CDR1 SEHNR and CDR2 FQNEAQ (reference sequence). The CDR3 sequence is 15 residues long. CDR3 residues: CASSLMTGPSYEQYF. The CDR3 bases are TGTGCCAGCAGCTTGATGACAGGACCGTCCTACGAGCAGTACTTC.

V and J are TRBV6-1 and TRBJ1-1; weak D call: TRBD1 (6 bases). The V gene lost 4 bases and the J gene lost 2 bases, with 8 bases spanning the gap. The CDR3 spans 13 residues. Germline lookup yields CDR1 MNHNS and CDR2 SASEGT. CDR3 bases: TGTGCCAGCAGTGGACAGGTAAACACTGAAGCTTTCTTT. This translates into CASSGQVNTEAFF.

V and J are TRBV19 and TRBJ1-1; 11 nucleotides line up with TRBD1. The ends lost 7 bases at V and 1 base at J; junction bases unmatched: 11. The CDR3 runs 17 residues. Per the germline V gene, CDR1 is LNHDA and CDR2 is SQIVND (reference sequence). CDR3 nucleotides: TGTGCCAGTATCCACTCCGGACAGGGGGCCCCGAACACTGAAGCTTTCTTT. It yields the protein CASIHSGQGAPNTEAFF.

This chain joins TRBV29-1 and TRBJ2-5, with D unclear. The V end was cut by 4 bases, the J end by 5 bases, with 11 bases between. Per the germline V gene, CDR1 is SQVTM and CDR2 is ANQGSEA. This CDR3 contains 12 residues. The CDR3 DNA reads TGCAGCGTTGTCGCCGAGGTGGAGACCCAGTACTTC. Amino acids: CSVVAEVETQYF.

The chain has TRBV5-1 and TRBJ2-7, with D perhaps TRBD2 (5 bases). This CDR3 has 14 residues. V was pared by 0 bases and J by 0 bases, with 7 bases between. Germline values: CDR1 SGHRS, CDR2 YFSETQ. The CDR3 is CASSLGGNSYEQYF. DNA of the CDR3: TGCGCCAGCAGCTTGGGAGGGAACTCCTACGAGCAGTACTTC. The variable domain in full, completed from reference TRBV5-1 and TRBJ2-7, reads KAGVTQTPRYLIKTRGQQVTLSCSPISGHRSVSWYQQTPGQGLQFLFEYFSETQRNKGNFPGRFSGRQFSNSRSEMNVSTLELGDSALYLCASSLGGNSYEQYFGPGTRLTVT.

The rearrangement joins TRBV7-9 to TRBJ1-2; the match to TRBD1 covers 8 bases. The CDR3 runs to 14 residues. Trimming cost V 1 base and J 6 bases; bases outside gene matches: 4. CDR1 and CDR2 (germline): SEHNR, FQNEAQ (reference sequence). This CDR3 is CASSLGGQVHGYTF. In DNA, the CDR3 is TGTGCCAGCAGCTTAGGGGGACAGGTCCATGGCTACACCTTC.

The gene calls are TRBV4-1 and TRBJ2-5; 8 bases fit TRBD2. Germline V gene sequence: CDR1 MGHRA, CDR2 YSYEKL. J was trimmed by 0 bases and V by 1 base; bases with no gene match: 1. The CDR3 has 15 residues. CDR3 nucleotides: TGCGCCAGCAGCCAAGGACTAGCGAACCAAGAGACCCAGTACTTC. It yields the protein CASSQGLANQETQYF.

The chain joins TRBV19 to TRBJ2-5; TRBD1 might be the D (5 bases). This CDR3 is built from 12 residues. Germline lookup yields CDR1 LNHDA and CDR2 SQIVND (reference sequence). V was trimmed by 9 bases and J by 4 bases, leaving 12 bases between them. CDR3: CASRAQGETQYF. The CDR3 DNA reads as TGTGCCAGCAGGGCGCAGGGAGAGACCCAGTACTTC. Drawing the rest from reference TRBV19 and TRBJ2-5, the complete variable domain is DGGITQSPKYLFRKEGQNVTLSCEQNLNHDAMYWYRQDPGQGLRLIYYSQIVNDFQKGDIAEGYSVSREKKESFPLTVTSAQKNPTAFYLCASRAQGETQYFGPGTRLLVL.

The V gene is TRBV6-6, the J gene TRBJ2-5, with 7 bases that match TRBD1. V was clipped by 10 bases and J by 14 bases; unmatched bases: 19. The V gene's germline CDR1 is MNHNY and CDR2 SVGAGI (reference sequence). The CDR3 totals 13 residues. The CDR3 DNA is TGTGCCACCCGACAGGGCGTTCAGGGACACGAATACTTC. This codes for CATRQGVQGHEYF.

The CDR3 is CASSTKGLAGDEQFF. CDR3 DNA: TGCGCCAGCAGCACCAAAGGACTAGCGGGAGATGAGCAGTTCTTC. This chain joins TRBV5-1 and TRBJ2-1, with TRBD2 matching over 13 bases. This CDR3 is 15 amino acids long. Germline V gives CDR1 SGHRS, CDR2 YFSETQ. The V and J ends lost 4 bases and 8 bases, in that order; junction bases with no gene match: 6. Complete variable domain (other parts from reference TRBV5-1 and TRBJ2-1): KAGVTQTPRYLIKTRGQQVTLSCSPISGHRSVSWYQQTPGQGLQFLFEYFSETQRNKGNFPGRFSGRQFSNSRSEMNVSTLELGDSALYLCASSTKGLAGDEQFFGPGTRLTVL.

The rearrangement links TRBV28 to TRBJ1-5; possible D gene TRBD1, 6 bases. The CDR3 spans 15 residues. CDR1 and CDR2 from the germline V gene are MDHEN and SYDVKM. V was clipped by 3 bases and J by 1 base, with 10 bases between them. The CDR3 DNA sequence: TGTGCCAGCAGTTTGGGGGGGGCGAGCAATCAGCCCCAGCATTTT. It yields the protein CASSLGGASNQPQHF.

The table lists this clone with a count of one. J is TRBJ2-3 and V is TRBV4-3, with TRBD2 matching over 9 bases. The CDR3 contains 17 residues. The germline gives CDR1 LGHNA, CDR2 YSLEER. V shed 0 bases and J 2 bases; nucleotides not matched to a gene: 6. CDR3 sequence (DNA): TGCGCCAGCAGCCAAGACCTAGCGGGGTTGCCCACAGATACGCAGTATTTT. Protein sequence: CASSQDLAGLPTDTQYF.

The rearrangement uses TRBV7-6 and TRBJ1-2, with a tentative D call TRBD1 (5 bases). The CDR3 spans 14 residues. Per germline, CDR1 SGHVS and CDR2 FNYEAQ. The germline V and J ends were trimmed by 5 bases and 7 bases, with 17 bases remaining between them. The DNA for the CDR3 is TGTGCCAGCAGCCAACAGGACGTTGCCTTTGGCTACACCTTC. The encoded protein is CASSQQDVAFGYTF.

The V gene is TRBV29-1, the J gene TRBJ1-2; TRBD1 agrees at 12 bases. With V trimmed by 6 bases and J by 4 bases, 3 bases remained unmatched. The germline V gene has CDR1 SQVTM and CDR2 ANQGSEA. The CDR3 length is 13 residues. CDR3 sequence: CSVAGQGAYGYTF. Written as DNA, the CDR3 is TGCAGCGTCGCGGGACAGGGGGCCTATGGCTACACCTTC.

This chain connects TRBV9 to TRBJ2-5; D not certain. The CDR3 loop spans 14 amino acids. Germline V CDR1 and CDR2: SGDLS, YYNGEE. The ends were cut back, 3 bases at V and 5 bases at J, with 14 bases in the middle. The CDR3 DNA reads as TGTGCCAGCAGCGCCCAGCCCTCGAGGGAGACCCAGTACTTC. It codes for CASSAQPSRETQYF.

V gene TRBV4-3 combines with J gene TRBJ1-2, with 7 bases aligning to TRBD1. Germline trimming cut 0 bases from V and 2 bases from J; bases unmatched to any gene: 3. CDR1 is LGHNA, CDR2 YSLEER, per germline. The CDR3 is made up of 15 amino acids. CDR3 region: CASSQDPTGNYGYTF. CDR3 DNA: TGCGCCAGCAGCCAAGATCCGACAGGGAACTATGGCTACACCTTC.

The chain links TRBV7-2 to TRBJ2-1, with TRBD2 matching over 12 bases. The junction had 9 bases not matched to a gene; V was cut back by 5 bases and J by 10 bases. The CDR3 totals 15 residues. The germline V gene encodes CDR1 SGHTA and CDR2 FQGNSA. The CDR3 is CASSLPTSGRNEQFF. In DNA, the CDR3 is TGTGCCAGCAGCCTCCCGACTAGCGGGAGAAACGAGCAGTTCTTC.

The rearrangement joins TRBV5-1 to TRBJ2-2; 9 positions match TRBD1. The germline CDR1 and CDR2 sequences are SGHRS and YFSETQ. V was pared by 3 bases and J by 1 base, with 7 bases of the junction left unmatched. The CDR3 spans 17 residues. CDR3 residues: CASSSATGGGNTGELFF. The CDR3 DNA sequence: TGCGCCAGCAGCTCCGCCACAGGGGGCGGGAACACCGGGGAGCTGTTTTTT.

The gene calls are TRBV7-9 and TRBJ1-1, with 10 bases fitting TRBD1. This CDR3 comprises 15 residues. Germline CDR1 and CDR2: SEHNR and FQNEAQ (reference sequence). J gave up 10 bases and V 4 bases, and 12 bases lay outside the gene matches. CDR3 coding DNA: TGTGCCAGCAGCTCGGGGACAGGGGTGAAGTCTGGAGCTTTCTTT. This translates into CASSSGTGVKSGAFF.

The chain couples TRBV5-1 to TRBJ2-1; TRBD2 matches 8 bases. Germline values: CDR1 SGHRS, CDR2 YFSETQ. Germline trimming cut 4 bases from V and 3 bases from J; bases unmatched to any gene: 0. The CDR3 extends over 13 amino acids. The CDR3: CASSTSGYNEQFF. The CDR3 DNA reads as TGCGCCAGCAGCACTAGCGGCTACAATGAGCAGTTCTTC.

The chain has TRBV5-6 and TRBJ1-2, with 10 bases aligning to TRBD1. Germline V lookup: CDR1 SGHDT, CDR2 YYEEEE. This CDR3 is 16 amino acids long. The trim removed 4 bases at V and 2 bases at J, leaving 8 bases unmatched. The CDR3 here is CASSRQGAVENYGYTF. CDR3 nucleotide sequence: TGTGCCAGCAGCAGACAGGGGGCGGTTGAGAACTATGGCTACACCTTC. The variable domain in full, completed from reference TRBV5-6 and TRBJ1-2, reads DAGVTQSPTHLIKTRGQQVTLRCSPKSGHDTVSWYQQALGQGPQFIFQYYEEEERQRGNFPDRFSGHQFPNYSSELNVNALLLGDSALYLCASSRQGAVENYGYTFGSGTRLTVV.

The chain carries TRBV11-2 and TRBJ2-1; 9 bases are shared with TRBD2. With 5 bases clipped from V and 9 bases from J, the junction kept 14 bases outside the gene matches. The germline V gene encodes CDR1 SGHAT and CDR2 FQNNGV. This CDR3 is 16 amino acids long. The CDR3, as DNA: TGTGCCAGCAGCCAGGCCTCGTCTAGCGGGACGGGTGAGCAGTTCTTC. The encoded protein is CASSQASSSGTGEQFF.

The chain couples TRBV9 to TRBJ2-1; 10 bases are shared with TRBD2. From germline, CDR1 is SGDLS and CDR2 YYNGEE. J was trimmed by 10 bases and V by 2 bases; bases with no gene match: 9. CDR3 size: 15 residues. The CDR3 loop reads CASSVPSGRAGEQFF. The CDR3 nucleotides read TGTGCCAGCAGCGTCCCCAGCGGGAGGGCCGGCGAGCAGTTCTTC.

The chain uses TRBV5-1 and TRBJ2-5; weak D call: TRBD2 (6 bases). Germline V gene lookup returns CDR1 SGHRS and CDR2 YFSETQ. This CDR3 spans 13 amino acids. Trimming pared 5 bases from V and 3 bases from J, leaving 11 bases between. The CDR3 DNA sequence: TGCGCCAGCAGTGCGGGACTCAAAGAGACCCAGTACTTC. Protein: CASSAGLKETQYF. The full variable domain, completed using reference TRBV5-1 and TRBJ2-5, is KAGVTQTPRYLIKTRGQQVTLSCSPISGHRSVSWYQQTPGQGLQFLFEYFSETQRNKGNFPGRFSGRQFSNSRSEMNVSTLELGDSALYLCASSAGLKETQYFGPGTRLLVL.

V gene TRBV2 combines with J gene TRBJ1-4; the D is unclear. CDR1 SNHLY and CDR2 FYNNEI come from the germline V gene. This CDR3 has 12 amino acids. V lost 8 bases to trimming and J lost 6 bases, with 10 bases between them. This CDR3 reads CASSRTDEKLFF. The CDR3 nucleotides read TGTGCCAGCTCACGCACAGATGAAAAACTGTTTTTT. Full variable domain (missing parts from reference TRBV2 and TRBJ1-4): EPEVTQTPSHQVTQMGQEVILRCVPISNHLYFYWYRQILGQKVEFLVSFYNNEISEKSEIFDDQFSVERPDGSNFTLKIRSTKLEDSAMYFCASSRTDEKLFFGSGTQLSVL.

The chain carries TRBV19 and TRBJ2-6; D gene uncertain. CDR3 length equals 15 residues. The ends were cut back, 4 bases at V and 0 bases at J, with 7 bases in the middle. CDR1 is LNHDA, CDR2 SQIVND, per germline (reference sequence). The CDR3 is CASSTPGSGANVLTF. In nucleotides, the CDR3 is TGTGCCAGTAGTACCCCGGGCTCTGGGGCCAACGTCCTGACTTTC.